A selection of T cell receptor beta chains follows, all from one sample in a study of blood T cell repertoires in COVID-19. TCRdb keeps only in-frame clones here, not all; method: immunoSEQ multiplex PCR. This sample has 200,000 to 250,000 clones, with around 80% found just once. Specimen: peripheral blood. The receptors here all came from a human donor in a cohort sampled during active COVID-19. The CDR3 runs from the conserved cysteine through the conserved F or W. D genes are given only for firm matches. Clone size is shown for a subset of rows, as once, few, many or a class of expanded clone.

>TRBV6-2/TRBV6-3|TRBJ1-2|-|-
CASTPEGSPRGYTF
TGTGCCAGCACCCCGGAGGGCTCCCCTAGAGGCTACACCTTC
>TRBV19|TRBJ2-6|TRBD1|-
CASIDRAGANVLTF
TGTGCCAGTATCGACAGGGCTGGGGCCAACGTCCTGACTTTC
>TRBV9|TRBJ2-3|TRBD2|once
CASSASGRAGGLADTQYF
TGTGCCAGCAGCGCTTCAGGAAGAGCGGGAGGGCTAGCAGATACGCAGTATTTT
>TRBV6-5|TRBJ2-3|-|once
CASSLQGFSTDTQYF
TGTGCCAGCAGCCTCCAGGGGTTTAGCACAGATACGCAGTATTTT
>TRBV2|TRBJ2-5|-|once
CASSDFRGTEETQYF
TGTGCCAGCAGTGACTTCCGGGGGACGGAGGAGACCCAGTACTTC
>TRBV27|TRBJ1-5|-|-
CASRAAGRSNQPQHF
TGTGCCAGCAGGGCCGCGGGAAGAAGCAATCAGCCCCAGCATTTT
>TRBV4-1|TRBJ2-1|-|-
CASSQDVAVGLNNEQFF
TGCGCCAGCAGCCAAGATGTTGCGGTTGGCCTAAACAATGAGCAGTTCTTC
>TRBV18|TRBJ2-1|TRBD2|-
CASSPIAGGHEQFF
TGTGCCAGCTCACCAATAGCGGGAGGTCATGAGCAGTTCTTC
>TRBV5-1|TRBJ1-1|-|-
CASSFVGGGTEAFF
TGCGCCAGCAGCTTCGTGGGGGGAGGCACTGAAGCTTTCTTT
>TRBV5-4|TRBJ1-2|-|-
CASSLGENYGYTF
TGTGCCAGCAGCTTGGGAGAGAACTATGGCTACACCTTC
>TRBV15|TRBJ2-1|TRBD2|-
CATSRIAGGRNEQFF
TGTGCCACCAGCAGGATAGCGGGAGGGAGAAATGAGCAGTTCTTC
>TRBV3-1/TRBV3-2|TRBJ2-1|TRBD2|-
CASRGDPVWLAGGWSHNEQFF
TGTGCCAGCAGGGGAGACCCGGTTTGGCTAGCGGGAGGGTGGTCGCACAATGAGCAGTTCTTC
>TRBV25-1|TRBJ1-5|TRBD1|few
CASSETGNNQPQHF
TGTGCCAGCAGTGAGACAGGGAACAATCAGCCCCAGCATTTT
>TRBV5-1|TRBJ1-5|TRBD1|-
CASSLLGQTNQPQHF
TGCGCCAGCAGCTTACTGGGACAGACAAATCAGCCCCAGCATTTT
>TRBV19|TRBJ1-1|-|-
CASKEGRRDPEAFF
TGTGCCAGTAAGGAGGGACGGAGAGATCCTGAAGCTTTCTTT
>TRBV27|TRBJ2-7|TRBD2|few
CASWLAGGYEQYF
TGTGCCAGCTGGCTAGCGGGAGGGTACGAGCAGTACTTC
>TRBV4-1|TRBJ2-5|TRBD1|-
CASSQNDRGRGTQYF
TGCGCCAGCAGCCAAAATGACAGGGGTCGCGGGACCCAGTACTTC
>TRBV6-5|TRBJ1-5|-|-
CASSHYYREYQPQHF
TGTGCCAGCTCTCACTACTACCGCGAATATCAGCCCCAGCATTTT
>TRBV13|TRBJ2-3|TRBD1|once
CASSLEDRATDTQYF
TGTGCCAGCAGCTTAGAGGACAGGGCCACAGATACGCAGTATTTT
>TRBV15|TRBJ2-1|TRBD2|-
CATSPQLAENNEQFF
TGTGCCACCAGCCCTCAACTAGCGGAGAACAATGAGCAGTTCTTC
>TRBV2|TRBJ1-6|TRBD1|-
CASDRGRGYSPLHF
TGTGCCAGCGACAGGGGGCGGGGGTATTCACCCCTCCACTTT
>TRBV29-1|TRBJ2-2|TRBD1|few
CSVGPGGQGANTGELFF
TGCAGCGTGGGTCCTGGGGGACAGGGGGCGAACACCGGGGAGCTGTTTTTT
>TRBV27|TRBJ2-5|-|-
CASSLERVRLQETQYF
TGTGCCAGCAGCCTAGAGCGGGTCCGATTACAAGAGACCCAGTACTTC
>TRBV5-1|TRBJ2-7|-|-
CASSLVDFSYEQYF
TGCGCCAGCAGCTTGGTTGACTTCTCCTACGAGCAGTACTTC
>TRBV19|TRBJ2-1|-|few
CASSTVNNEQFF
TGTGCCAGTAGTACGGTCAACAATGAGCAGTTCTTC
>TRBV3-1/TRBV3-2|TRBJ2-7|-|-
CASSPRLAGLWTNSYEQYF
TGTGCCAGCAGCCCCCGATTGGCAGGGTTATGGACTAACTCCTACGAGCAGTACTTC
>TRBV12-3/TRBV12-4|TRBJ1-2|TRBD1|-
CASRLGTVPGYTF
TGTGCCAGCAGACTTGGGACAGTTCCTGGCTACACCTTC
>TRBV25-1|TRBJ2-1|-|-
CASSAPGLGYNEQFF
TGTGCCAGCAGTGCACCGGGACTGGGATACAATGAGCAGTTCTTC
>TRBV6-5|TRBJ1-2|-|-
CASSYMGRRGYTF
TGTGCCAGCAGTTATATGGGGAGGCGAGGCTACACCTTC
>TRBV9|TRBJ2-2|-|-
CASSVTGVGTGELFF
TGTGCCAGCAGCGTAACTGGAGTAGGCACCGGGGAGCTGTTTTTT
>TRBV27|TRBJ2-1|TRBD1|-
CASSNSVTGPNEQFF
TGTGCCAGCAGCAATTCAGTGACAGGGCCCAATGAGCAGTTCTTC
>TRBV2|TRBJ1-4|-|-
CASSGAGWDEKLFF
TGTGCCAGCAGTGGGGCAGGGTGGGATGAAAAACTGTTTTTT
>TRBV15|TRBJ2-1|TRBD2|-
CATSVAGVIDEQFF
TGTGCCACCAGCGTAGCGGGAGTGATCGATGAGCAGTTCTTC
>TRBV7-9|TRBJ1-1|-|-
CASSLRDATEAFF
TGTGCCAGCAGCTTACGGGATGCCACTGAAGCTTTCTTT
>TRBV6-5|TRBJ2-7|-|-
CASSARTNPPDEQYF
TGTGCCAGCAGCGCTCGGACTAACCCCCCGGACGAGCAGTACTTC